This T cell receptor (beta chain) was sequenced for a study of regulatory T cells in long-lasting Graves disease. This clonotype was observed at least ten times. As yet, its antigen is unknown. CDR1 is KGHSH and CDR2 is LQKENI in the germline V gene. CDR3 length equals 13 residues. Losses at the gene ends were 6 bases for V and 7 bases for J; bases not matched to a gene: 7. Time point specified: persistent/refractory GD, antithyroid drugs over 5 years with positive TRAb. Generation of the TCR library employed RNA extracted from PBMCs. Assembly of TCR beta libraries relied on iRepertoire HTBI primers together with Arm-PCR of CDR3 regions. TCRdb re-analysed the multiplex PCR reads in MiXCR, keeping a single row per CDR3 protein. The sample yields about 430,000 distinct CDR3 sequences, around a fifth seen once. General study findings and limits: TRBV28, TRBJ1-2 and TRBJ2-5 emerged as the favored segments in persistent disease.

The sample here was peripheral blood mononuclear cells (PBMCs), taken when the disease was refractory, from a patient treated with antithyroid drugs. The chain couples TRBV18 to TRBJ1-1; 8 positions agree with TRBD1. The receptor comes from a female donor with Graves disease. The CDR3, as DNA: TGTGCCAGCTCTCCGGGACAGGACAGTGAAGCTTTCTTT. As protein: CASSPGQDSEAFF.